The rows below give T cell receptor beta chains drawn from one sample of a study of response to subunit inactivated influenza vaccine. TCRdb re-derived calls from the RT-PCR reads in MiXCR, one entry per CDR3 protein. The sample shows about 530,000 distinct CDR3 sequences, approximately 12% of them seen only once. Source: PBMCs from blood, taken more than 35 days after vaccination. These receptors originate from a man aged 45-65 years who received an inactivated influenza vaccine. Each CDR3 is given with its conserved first and last residue. The order of the fields is clone size, V gene, J gene, D gene, CDR3 DNA, CDR3 protein. A D gene is named only where the DNA matches it firmly. The size field is filled for only some rows; it gives once, few, many or a size class.

>-|TRBV24-1|TRBJ2-3|-
TGTGCCACCAGTGATTTGCAAACGAGTAGCACAGATACGCAGTATTTT
CATSDLQTSSTDTQYF
>-|TRBV6-2/TRBV6-3|TRBJ2-1|-
TGTGCCAGCAGTCCCCTTTCTAGTAGGGACGGCAATGAGCAGTTCTTC
CASSPLSSRDGNEQFF
>-|TRBV4-3|TRBJ2-2|-
TGCGCCAGCAGCCAAGGCTCATCACGGGGCACCGGGGAGCTGTTTTTT
CASSQGSSRGTGELFF
>-|TRBV29-1|TRBJ2-7|TRBD1
TGCAGCGTCGCCGGGACAGGCCTACGCCAAACCTACGAGCAGTACTTC
CSVAGTGLRQTYEQYF
>few|TRBV12-3/TRBV12-4|TRBJ2-5|TRBD1
TGTGCCAGCAGTTTAGGGACAGGGGAGGAAGAGACCCAGTACTTC
CASSLGTGEEETQYF
>many|TRBV3-1|TRBJ1-2|-
TGTGCCAGCAGCCAGCAGTTGTGGGGCGTCCGGGCTGGCTACACCTTC
CASSQQLWGVRAGYTF
>many|TRBV12-3/TRBV12-4|TRBJ2-1|-
TGTGCCAGCAGTTTGGAGGGGAGGCACTACAATGAGCAGTTCTTC
CASSLEGRHYNEQFF
>-|TRBV7-6|TRBJ2-7|-
TGTGCCAGCAGCCCGTCAAACCAGGATTACGAGCAGTACTTC
CASSPSNQDYEQYF
>-|TRBV14|TRBJ2-1|-
TGTGCCAGCAGCCAAGGTTTACATGAGCAGTTCTTC
CASSQGLHEQFF
>-|TRBV10-2|TRBJ1-6|-
TGCGCCAGCAGTGACTCTACAGGGAGCTCCTATAATTCACCCCTCCACTTT
CASSDSTGSSYNSPLHF
>-|TRBV20-1|TRBJ2-7|TRBD2
TGCAGTGCTAGAGAGGGGACTAGCGGGATAGTCTACGAGCAGTACTTC
CSAREGTSGIVYEQYF
>-|TRBV28|TRBJ2-7|TRBD2
TGTGCCAGCAGTCAACCCGGGGTAGCGGGAGTAGAGGAGCAGTACTTC
CASSQPGVAGVEEQYF
>-|TRBV12-3/TRBV12-4|TRBJ1-2|-
TGTGCCAGCAGGGTGGGTCCTAACTATGGCTACACCTTC
CASRVGPNYGYTF
>few|TRBV12-3/TRBV12-4|TRBJ2-3|-
TGTGCCAGCAGCGAAACAGGGTCGGGAACAGATACGCAGTATTTT
CASSETGSGTDTQYF
>many|TRBV12-3/TRBV12-4|TRBJ1-6|-
TGTGCCAGCAGGAAGGACAGCAGTTATTCACCCCTCCACTTT
CASRKDSSYSPLHF
>few|TRBV2|TRBJ2-7|-
TGTGCCAGCAGTGAGCACTACGAGCAGTACTTC
CASSEHYEQYF
>many|TRBV6-4|TRBJ2-3|TRBD2
TGTGCCAGCAGTGACGGGACTAGCGGGAGCACAGATACGCAGTATTTT
CASSDGTSGSTDTQYF
>few|TRBV12-3/TRBV12-4|TRBJ2-7|-
TGTGCCAGCAGCCAAAAATTTGGGGGGGCCGAGCAGTACTTC
CASSQKFGGAEQYF
>many|TRBV12-3/TRBV12-4|TRBJ1-5|-
TGTGCCAGCAGTTTCGGGTCAGGCAATAGCAATCAGCCCCAGCATTTT
CASSFGSGNSNQPQHF
>many|TRBV29-1|TRBJ2-5|TRBD1
TGCAGCGTTACAGGGGCCCGAGAGACCCAGTACTTC
CSVTGARETQYF
>-|TRBV7-6|TRBJ1-1|-
TGTGCCAGCAGCTCTCTACGTGGGATGAACACTGAAGCTTTCTTT
CASSSLRGMNTEAFF
>-|TRBV15|TRBJ2-3|-
TGTGCCACCAGCAGAGGGCCCTGGACAGATACGCAGTATTTT
CATSRGPWTDTQYF